This passage covers 20 T cell receptor beta chains from one sample sequenced in a study of vaccination effects on CD4 cells after COVID-19. Expansion with viral peptide pools was applied to antigen-specific CD4+ T cells by the ViraFEST assay prior to sequencing. Once cultured for approximately 10 days, the cells underwent separation to obtain CD4+ T cells. Vaccinees lacked prior SARS-CoV-2 infection and tested negative for nucleocapsid antibodies. Their antigen targets remain unknown. Sequencing used immunoSEQ multiplex PCR; TCRdb keeps in-frame clones, though not all of them. The sample lists over 55,000 clones, about 71% occurring once. The source material was CD4+ T cells from PBMCs cultured with HCoV-OC43 spike peptides, sampled before COVID-19 vaccination. The subset denotes: HCoV-OC43 spike overlapping peptide pool stimulation. These receptors were obtained from a human donor who received a COVID-19 vaccine.

The chain employs TRBV9 and TRBJ2-5; TRBD1 agrees at 11 bases. Germline assignment: CDR1 SGDLS and CDR2 YYNGEE. Germline trimming cut 1 base from V and 5 bases from J; bases unmatched to any gene: 4. This CDR3 spans 15 amino acids. CDR3 sequence (DNA): TGTGCCAGCAGCGTATGGGACAGGGGGTGGGAGACCCAGTACTTC. Translation: CASSVWDRGWETQYF.

This clone occurred once. This CDR3 reads CASSLEYPGDTQYF. CDR3 DNA sequence: TGCGCCAGCAGCTTGGAATACCCGGGAGATACGCAGTATTTT. The gene calls are TRBV5-1 and TRBJ2-3; no reliable D call. V was cut by 0 bases and J by 5 bases, with 10 bases left in between. Germline V gives CDR1 SGHRS, CDR2 YFSETQ. The length of the CDR3 is 14 residues.

CDR3 loop: CASTGGPLQPQHF. The CDR3 DNA is TGTGCCAGCACAGGGGGGCCTCTTCAGCCCCAGCATTTT. The chain uses TRBV28 and TRBJ1-5, with 7 bases lining up with TRBD1. The CDR3 loop spans 13 amino acids. With V trimmed by 7 bases and J by 6 bases, 6 bases remained unmatched. Per the germline V gene, CDR1 is MDHEN and CDR2 is SYDVKM.

This chain joins TRBV3-1 (or the pseudogene TRBV3-2) and TRBJ2-5, with a tentative D call TRBD2 (5 bases). The CDR3 covers 12 residues. V was clipped by 3 bases and J by 9 bases, with 11 bases between them. The germline gives CDR1 LGHDT, CDR2 YNNKEL (reference sequence). The CDR3 loop is CASSQDRGAQYF. Written as DNA, the CDR3 is TGTGCCAGCAGCCAGGATCGGGGTGCCCAGTACTTC.

The CDR3 DNA reads as TGTGCCAGTCGATCCGGAAAACTGTTTTTT. Translated: CASRSGKLFF. The chain joins TRBV12-3 or TRBV12-4 to TRBJ1-4; no clear D. Trimming stripped 9 bases from V and 10 bases from J, with 9 bases between. The CDR3 is made up of 10 amino acids.

The chain has TRBV4-2 and TRBJ2-7; 9 nucleotides agree with TRBD1. Germline V gene data show CDR1 as LGHNA and CDR2 as YNFKEQ. V shed 2 bases and J 2 bases; nucleotides not matched to a gene: 4. The CDR3 consists of 15 residues. CDR3 sequence reads: CASSQRTGVAYEQYV. DNA for the CDR3: TGTGCCAGCAGCCAACGGACAGGGGTTGCCTACGAGCAGTACGTC.

The CDR3 here is CATSVTGTRETQYF. The CDR3 DNA reads as TGTGCCACCAGTGTCACGGGGACCCGGGAGACCCAGTACTTC. The chain employs TRBV24-1 and TRBJ2-5, with D perhaps TRBD1 or TRBD2 (5 bases each). The CDR3 contains 14 residues. Trimming left V 5 bases short and J 5 bases short, with 14 bases between. Germline V gives CDR1 KGHDR, CDR2 SFDVKD.

The gene calls are TRBV6-6 and TRBJ1-6, with D possibly TRBD1 on 5 matching bases. Trimming removed 2 bases from V and 0 bases from J, with 8 bases in between. Germline CDR1 reads MNHNY; CDR2 reads SVGAGI (reference sequence). The CDR3 is 16 residues long. CDR3 coding DNA: TGTGCCAGCAGTTACAAGGGGCTCTCCTATAATTCACCCCTCCACTTT. Protein: CASSYKGLSYNSPLHF.

The chain employs TRBV2 and TRBJ2-4; a possible D gene is TRBD2 (6 bases). Trimming shortened V by 3 bases and J by 8 bases, and 8 bases separated the two germline ends. CDR1 is SNHLY and CDR2 is FYNNEI in the germline V gene. The CDR3 consists of 12 residues. CDR3 in amino acids: CASSDREDIQYF. The CDR3, as DNA: TGTGCCAGCAGTGACAGGGAGGACATTCAGTACTTC.

The CDR3 DNA sequence: TGTGCCAGCAGCTTAACTGGGGCCAACGTCCTGACTTTC. This codes for CASSLTGANVLTF. The V gene is TRBV7-2, the J gene TRBJ2-6; no reliable D call. Trimming removed 2 bases at V and 2 bases at J, with 1 base between. CDR1 and CDR2 from the germline V gene are SGHTA and FQGNSA. The CDR3 extends over 13 amino acids.

The chain combines TRBV6-5 with TRBJ1-3; 7 nucleotides align to TRBD1. The J segment lost 3 bases and the V segment lost 6 bases, leaving 8 bases of the junction unmatched. This CDR3 is 15 amino acids long. Per germline, CDR1 MNHEY and CDR2 SVGAGI. DNA of the CDR3: TGTGCCAGCAGAACCCCAGGGGGTATTGGAAACACCATATATTTT. It yields the protein CASRTPGGIGNTIYF.

This clone was detected a few times. The gene calls are TRBV2 and TRBJ1-5; possibly TRBD1 for D (6 bases). V lost 6 bases and J lost 0, with 9 bases in between. The CDR3 length is 14 residues. Germline V gene lookup returns CDR1 SNHLY and CDR2 FYNNEI. CDR3 residues: CASSGQPSNQPQHF. The CDR3 nucleotides are TGTGCCAGCAGCGGACAGCCTAGCAATCAGCCCCAGCATTTT.

The rearrangement joins TRBV7-2 to TRBJ1-2, with TRBD1 matching 9 bases. This CDR3 is built from 15 residues. Germline loops: CDR1 SGHTA, CDR2 FQGNSA. V dropped 6 bases and J dropped 8; count of bases not matched to a gene: 13. CDR3 loop: CASRIPGTGSLGYTF. In nucleotides, the CDR3 is TGTGCCAGCAGAATCCCCGGGACAGGGTCGTTGGGCTACACCTTC.

This chain uses TRBV2 with TRBJ1-4, with D possibly TRBD1 on 6 matching bases. There are 13 residues in the CDR3. The V gene's germline CDR1 is SNHLY and CDR2 FYNNEI. The V end was cut by 3 bases, the J end by 10 bases, with 12 bases between. In DNA form, the CDR3 reads TGTGCCAGCAGTGAGCGGGGGGCTTCAAAACTGTTTTTT. It yields the protein CASSERGASKLFF.

The chain joins TRBV2 to TRBJ1-3; TRBD1 matches 7 bases. The germline gives CDR1 SNHLY, CDR2 FYNNEI. Trimming at V came to 6 bases and at J to 0 bases, leaving 8 bases not matched to a gene. The CDR3 consists of 16 residues. CDR3 sequence: CASSTGQANSGNTIYF. The CDR3 DNA follows: TGTGCCAGCAGCACCGGACAGGCCAACTCTGGAAACACCATATATTTT. Using reference TRBV2 and TRBJ1-3 for the parts outside the CDR3, the full variable domain is EPEVTQTPSHQVTQMGQEVILRCVPISNHLYFYWYRQILGQKVEFLVSFYNNEISEKSEIFDDQFSVERPDGSNFTLKIRSTKLEDSAMYFCASSTGQANSGNTIYFGEGSWLTVV.

This clone occurred a few times. The chain is built from TRBV28 and TRBJ1-2, with D unresolved. In germline, CDR1 is MDHEN, CDR2 SYDVKM. The CDR3 runs 12 residues. V was shortened by 3 bases and J by 8 bases, with 10 bases between the two germline ends. CDR3 in amino acids: CASSLGVSGYTF. The CDR3 coding sequence is TGTGCCAGCAGTTTGGGAGTATCCGGCTACACCTTC.

This clone is a singleton in its sample. The chain links TRBV5-3 to TRBJ2-7; 8 nucleotides line up with TRBD1. TRBV5-3 is flagged as an ORF with uncertain function. Trimming at V came to 1 base and at J to 1 base, leaving 4 bases not matched to a gene. The CDR3 loop spans 15 amino acids. The CDR3 protein is CARSLRTGISYEQYV. DNA of the CDR3: TGTGCCAGAAGCTTGAGGACAGGGATATCCTACGAGCAGTACGTC.

This clone occurred a few times. This rearrangement joins TRBV12-3 or TRBV12-4 to TRBJ1-1; D ambiguous. CDR3 size: 12 residues. Trimming took off 6 bases at V and 1 base at J, with 6 bases between the two ends. CDR3 bases: TGTGCCAGCAGAGGCAGGAACACTGAAGCTTTCTTT. It yields the protein CASRGRNTEAFF.

This clone occurred a few times. The chain uses TRBV7-2 and TRBJ2-2; 8 bases fit TRBD1. The CDR3 consists of 16 residues. The junction had 10 bases not matched to a gene; V was cut back by 5 bases and J by 5 bases. The germline V gene has CDR1 SGHTA and CDR2 FQGNSA. The CDR3 spells CASSPPRTGWTGELFF. DNA of the CDR3: TGTGCCAGCAGCCCCCCCAGGACAGGGTGGACCGGGGAGCTGTTTTTT.

V gene TRBV7-2 combines with J gene TRBJ1-6, with D uncertain. Between the trimmed V and J ends, which lost 1 base and 9 bases, there was a span of 13 bases. Germline CDR1 is SGHTA and CDR2 is FQGNSA. The CDR3 spans 15 residues. The CDR3 loop is CASSLDGGQTSPLHF. The CDR3 DNA reads as TGTGCCAGCAGCTTAGACGGAGGGCAGACTTCACCCCTCCACTTT.